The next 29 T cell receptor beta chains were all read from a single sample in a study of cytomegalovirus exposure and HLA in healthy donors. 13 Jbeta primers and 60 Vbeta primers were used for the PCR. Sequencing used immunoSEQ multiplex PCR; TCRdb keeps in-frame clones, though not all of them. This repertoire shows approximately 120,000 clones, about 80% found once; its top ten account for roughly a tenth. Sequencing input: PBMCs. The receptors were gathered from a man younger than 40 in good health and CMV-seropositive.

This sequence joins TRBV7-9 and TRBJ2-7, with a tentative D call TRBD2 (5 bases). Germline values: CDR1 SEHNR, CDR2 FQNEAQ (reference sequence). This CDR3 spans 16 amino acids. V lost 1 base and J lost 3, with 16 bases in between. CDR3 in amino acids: CASSLGGGTEVYEQYF. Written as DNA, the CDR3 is TGTGCCAGCAGCTTAGGTGGTGGAACGGAGGTCTACGAGCAGTACTTC.

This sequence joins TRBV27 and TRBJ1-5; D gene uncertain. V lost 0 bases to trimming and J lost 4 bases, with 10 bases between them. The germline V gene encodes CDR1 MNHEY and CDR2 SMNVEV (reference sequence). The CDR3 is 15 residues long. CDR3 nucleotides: TGTGCCAGCAGTTTATCGTCTCCCGGTAATCAGCCCCAGCATTTT. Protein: CASSLSSPGNQPQHF.

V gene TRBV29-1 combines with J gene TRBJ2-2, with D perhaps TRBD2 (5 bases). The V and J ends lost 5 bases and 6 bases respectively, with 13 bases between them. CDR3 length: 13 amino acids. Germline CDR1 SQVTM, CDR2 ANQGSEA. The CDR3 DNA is TGCAGCGTTCAGGACTTCAACGCCGGGGAGCTGTTTTTT. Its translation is CSVQDFNAGELFF.

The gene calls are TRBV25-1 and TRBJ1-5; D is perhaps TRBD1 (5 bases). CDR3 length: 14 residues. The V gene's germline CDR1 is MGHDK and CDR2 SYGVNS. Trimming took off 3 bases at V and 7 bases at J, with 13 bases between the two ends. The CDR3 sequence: CASSDPGPSQPQHF. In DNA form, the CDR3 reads TGTGCCAGCAGTGACCCAGGGCCGAGCCAGCCCCAGCATTTT.

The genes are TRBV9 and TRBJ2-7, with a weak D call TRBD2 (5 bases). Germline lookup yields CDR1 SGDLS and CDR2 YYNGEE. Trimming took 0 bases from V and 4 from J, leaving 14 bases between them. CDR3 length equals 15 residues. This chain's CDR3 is CASSVGGSLIYEQYF. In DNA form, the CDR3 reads TGTGCCAGCAGCGTAGGCGGGTCCCTGATTTACGAGCAGTACTTC.

The CDR3 bases are TGTGCCAGCAGCTCCCCCCGGCGCGGGAGTAGGATCACCGGGGAGCTGTTTTTT. Translation gives CASSSPRRGSRITGELFF. V gene TRBV7-6 combines with J gene TRBJ2-2; 7 nucleotides agree with TRBD2. Germline V gene data show CDR1 as SGHVS and CDR2 as FNYEAQ. The CDR3 covers 18 residues. The ends lost 4 bases at V and 4 bases at J; junction bases unmatched: 15.

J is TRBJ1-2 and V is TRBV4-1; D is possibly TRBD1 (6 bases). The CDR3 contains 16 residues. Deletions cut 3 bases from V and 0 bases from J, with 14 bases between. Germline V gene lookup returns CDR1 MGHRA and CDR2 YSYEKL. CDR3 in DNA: TGCGCCAGCAGCCAGGCCCCCGGGACATCTAACTATGGCTACACCTTC. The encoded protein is CASSQAPGTSNYGYTF.

Written as DNA, the CDR3 is TGCGCCAGCAGCCAAGATCCAGCGGGAGGATCGGGAAACAATGAGCAGTTCTTC. This encodes CASSQDPAGGSGNNEQFF. The V call is TRBV4-3, the J call TRBJ2-1, with 9 bases that match TRBD2. Germline CDR1 and CDR2: LGHNA and YSLEER. The CDR3 runs to 18 residues. J was trimmed by 5 bases and V by 0 bases; bases with no gene match: 11.

The CDR3 nucleotides are TGCGCCAGCAGCGCGAGCTCCTACGAGCAGTACTTC. The encoded protein is CASSASSYEQYF. The rearrangement links TRBV5-1 to TRBJ2-7; D call uncertain. The germline CDR1 and CDR2 sequences are SGHRS and YFSETQ. Trimming left V 4 bases short and J 0 bases short, with 5 bases between. This CDR3 region has 12 residues.

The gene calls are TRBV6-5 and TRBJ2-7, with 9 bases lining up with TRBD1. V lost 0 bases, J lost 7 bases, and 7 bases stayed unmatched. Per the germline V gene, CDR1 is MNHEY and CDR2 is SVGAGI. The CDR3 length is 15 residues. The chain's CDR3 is CASSYSGQGIGEQYF. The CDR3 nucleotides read TGTGCCAGCAGTTACTCGGGACAGGGCATAGGGGAGCAGTACTTC.

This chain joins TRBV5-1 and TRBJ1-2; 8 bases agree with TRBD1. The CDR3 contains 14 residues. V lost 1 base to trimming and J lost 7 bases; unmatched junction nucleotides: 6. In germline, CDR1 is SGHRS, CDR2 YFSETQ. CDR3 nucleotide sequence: TGCGCCAGCAGCTTGTCGACAGGGGTGCCTGGCTACACCTTC. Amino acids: CASSLSTGVPGYTF.

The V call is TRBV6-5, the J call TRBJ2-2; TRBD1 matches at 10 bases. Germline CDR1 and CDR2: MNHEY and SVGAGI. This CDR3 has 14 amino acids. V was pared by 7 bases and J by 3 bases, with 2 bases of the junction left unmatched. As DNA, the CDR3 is TGTGCCAGCAACGGACAGGGGGACACCGGGGAGCTGTTTTTT. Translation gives CASNGQGDTGELFF.

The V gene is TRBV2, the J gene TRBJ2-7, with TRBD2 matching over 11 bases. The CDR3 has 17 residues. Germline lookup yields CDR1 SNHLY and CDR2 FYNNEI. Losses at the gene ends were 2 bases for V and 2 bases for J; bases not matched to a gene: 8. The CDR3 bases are TGTGCCAGCAGTGAAACCCTCCCTAGCGGGAGGACCTACGAGCAGTACTTC. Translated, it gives CASSETLPSGRTYEQYF.

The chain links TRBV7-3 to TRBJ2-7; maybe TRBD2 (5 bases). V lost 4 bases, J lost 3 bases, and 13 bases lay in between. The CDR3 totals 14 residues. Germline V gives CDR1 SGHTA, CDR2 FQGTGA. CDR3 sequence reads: CASSYRGAGYEQYF. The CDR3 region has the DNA TGTGCCAGCAGCTACCGGGGAGCCGGCTACGAGCAGTACTTC.

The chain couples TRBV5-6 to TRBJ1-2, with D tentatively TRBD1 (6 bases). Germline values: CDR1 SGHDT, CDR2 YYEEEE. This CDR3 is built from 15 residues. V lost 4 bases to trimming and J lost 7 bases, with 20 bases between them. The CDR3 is CASSPDPGGRSGYTF. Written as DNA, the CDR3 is TGTGCCAGCAGCCCAGATCCGGGGGGGCGGTCTGGCTACACCTTC.

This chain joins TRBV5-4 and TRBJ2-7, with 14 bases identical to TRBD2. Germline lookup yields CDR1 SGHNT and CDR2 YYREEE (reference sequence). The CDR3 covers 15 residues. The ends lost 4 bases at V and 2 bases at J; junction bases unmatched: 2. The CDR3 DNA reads TGTGCCAGCAGCAAGGGACTAGCGGGAGCCTACGAGCAGTACTTC. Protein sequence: CASSKGLAGAYEQYF.

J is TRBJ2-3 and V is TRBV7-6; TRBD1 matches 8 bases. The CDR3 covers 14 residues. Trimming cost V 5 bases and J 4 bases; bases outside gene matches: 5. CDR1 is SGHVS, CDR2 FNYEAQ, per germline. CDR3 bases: TGTGCCAGCAGCGATCCAGGGGGCGCAGATACGCAGTATTTT. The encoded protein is CASSDPGGADTQYF. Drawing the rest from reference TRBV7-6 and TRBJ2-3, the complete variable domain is GAGVSQSPRYKVTKRGQDVALRCDPISGHVSLYWYRQALGQGPEFLTYFNYEAQQDKSGLPNDRFSAERPEGSISTLTIQRTEQRDSAMYRCASSDPGGADTQYFGPGTRLTVL.

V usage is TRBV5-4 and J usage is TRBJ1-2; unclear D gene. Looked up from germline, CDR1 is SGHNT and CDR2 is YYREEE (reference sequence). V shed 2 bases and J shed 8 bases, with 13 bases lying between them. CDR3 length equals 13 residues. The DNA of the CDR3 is TGTGCCAGCAGCTTCGGGTCCGACGTGGGCTACACCTTC. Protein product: CASSFGSDVGYTF.

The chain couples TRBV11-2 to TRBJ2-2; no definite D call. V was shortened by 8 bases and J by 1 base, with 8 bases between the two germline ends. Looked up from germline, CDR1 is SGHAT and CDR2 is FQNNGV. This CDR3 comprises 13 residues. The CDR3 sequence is CASFGGNTGELFF. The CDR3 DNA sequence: TGTGCCAGCTTCGGCGGGAACACCGGGGAGCTGTTTTTT.

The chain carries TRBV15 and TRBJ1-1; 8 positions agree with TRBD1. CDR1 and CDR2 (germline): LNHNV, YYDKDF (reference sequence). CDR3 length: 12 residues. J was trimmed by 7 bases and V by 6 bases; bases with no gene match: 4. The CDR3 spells CATRDREFEAFF. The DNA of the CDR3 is TGTGCCACCAGGGACAGGGAGTTTGAAGCTTTCTTT.

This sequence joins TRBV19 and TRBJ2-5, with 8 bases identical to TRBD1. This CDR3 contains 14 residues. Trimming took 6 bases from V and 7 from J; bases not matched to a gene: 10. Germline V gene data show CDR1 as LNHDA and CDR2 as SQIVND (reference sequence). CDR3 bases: TGTGCCAGTAGCCCCGGGACAGGCTTCGTGACCCAGTACTTC. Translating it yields CASSPGTGFVTQYF.

The DNA of the CDR3 is TGCGCCAGCAGCTTGGACAGCAACACAGATACGCAGTATTTT. This encodes CASSLDSNTDTQYF. The rearrangement uses TRBV5-1 and TRBJ2-3; D not certain. The CDR3 consists of 14 residues. V lost 0 bases and J 2 bases, leaving 7 bases between the germline ends. Germline V gives CDR1 SGHRS, CDR2 YFSETQ. Filled out from reference TRBV5-1 and TRBJ2-3, the complete variable domain reads KAGVTQTPRYLIKTRGQQVTLSCSPISGHRSVSWYQQTPGQGLQFLFEYFSETQRNKGNFPGRFSGRQFSNSRSEMNVSTLELGDSALYLCASSLDSNTDTQYFGPGTRLTVL.

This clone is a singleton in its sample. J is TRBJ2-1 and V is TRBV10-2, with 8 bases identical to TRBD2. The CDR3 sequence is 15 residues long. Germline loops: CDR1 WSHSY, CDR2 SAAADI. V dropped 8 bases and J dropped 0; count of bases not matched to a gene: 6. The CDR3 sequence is CASQTSANSYNEQFF. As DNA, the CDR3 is TGCGCCAGCCAGACTAGCGCCAACTCCTACAATGAGCAGTTCTTC.

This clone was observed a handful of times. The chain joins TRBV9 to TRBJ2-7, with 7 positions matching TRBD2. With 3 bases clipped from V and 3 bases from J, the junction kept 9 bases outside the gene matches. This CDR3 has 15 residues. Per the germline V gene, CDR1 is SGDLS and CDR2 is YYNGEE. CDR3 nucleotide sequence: TGTGCCAGCAGCGGGGGAGCGGGACCAAACTACGAGCAGTACTTC. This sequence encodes CASSGGAGPNYEQYF.

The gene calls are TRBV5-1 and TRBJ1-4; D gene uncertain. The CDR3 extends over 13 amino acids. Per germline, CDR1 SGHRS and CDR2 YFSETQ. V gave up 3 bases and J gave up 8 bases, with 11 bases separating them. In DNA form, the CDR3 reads TGCGCCAGCAGCTACACCGGCGGCGAAAAACTGTTTTTT. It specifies CASSYTGGEKLFF.

CDR3 region: CASTVGAGNTEAFF. The CDR3 bases are TGTGCCAGCACTGTGGGGGCGGGGAACACTGAAGCTTTCTTT. J is TRBJ1-1 and V is TRBV6-1; weak D call: TRBD1 (6 bases). This CDR3 has 14 amino acids. The V end was cut by 7 bases, the J end by 1 base, with 13 bases between. Germline V lookup: CDR1 MNHNS, CDR2 SASEGT.

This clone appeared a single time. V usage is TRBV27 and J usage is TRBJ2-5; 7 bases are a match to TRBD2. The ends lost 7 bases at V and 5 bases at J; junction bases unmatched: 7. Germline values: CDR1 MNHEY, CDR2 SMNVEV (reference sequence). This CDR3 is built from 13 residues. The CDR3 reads CASTTPGGETQYF. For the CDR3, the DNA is TGTGCCAGCACCACTCCCGGGGGGGAGACCCAGTACTTC.

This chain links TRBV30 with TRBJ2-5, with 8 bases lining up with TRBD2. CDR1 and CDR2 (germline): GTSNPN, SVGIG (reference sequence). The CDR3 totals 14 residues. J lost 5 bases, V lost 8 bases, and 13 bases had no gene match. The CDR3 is CARGAGAVGETQYF. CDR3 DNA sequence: TGTGCCCGAGGAGCGGGAGCAGTTGGGGAGACCCAGTACTTC.

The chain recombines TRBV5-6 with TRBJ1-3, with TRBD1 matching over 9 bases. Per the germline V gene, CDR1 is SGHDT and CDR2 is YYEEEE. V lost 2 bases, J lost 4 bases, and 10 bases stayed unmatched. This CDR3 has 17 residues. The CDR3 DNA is TGTGCCAGCAGCTTCGGACCGGGACAGGGAACGGGAAACACCATATATTTT. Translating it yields CASSFGPGQGTGNTIYF.